The 18 T cell receptor beta chains listed next were all sequenced from one sample in a study of T cell responses to AZD1222 COVID-19 vaccine. Measured with immunoSEQ multiplex PCR; TCRdb has only the in-frame clones, and not every one. The sample holds tens of thousands of clones; approximately 90% are singletons and the top ten take just under 5%. The sample here was peripheral blood, taken on day 0 of AZD1222 vaccination. The source of these receptors is an adult in good health.

V is TRBV2 and J is TRBJ1-4; D unresolved. From germline, CDR1 is SNHLY and CDR2 FYNNEI. This CDR3 spans 16 amino acids. Trimming removed 1 base at V and 8 bases at J, with 17 bases between. For the CDR3, the DNA is TGTGCCAGCAGTGAAGGTGGCACTCCGAATCGGGAAAAACTGTTTTTT. Its protein product is CASSEGGTPNREKLFF.

The rearrangement links TRBV2 to TRBJ2-3; no reliable D call. This CDR3 region has 11 residues. Trimming left V 6 bases short and J 5 bases short, with 6 bases between. CDR1 and CDR2 (germline): SNHLY, FYNNEI. The CDR3 is CASRNLDTQYF. The CDR3 DNA follows: TGTGCCAGCAGGAACTTAGATACGCAGTATTTT.

In its sample, this clone was seen a few times. This chain connects TRBV6-5 to TRBJ2-3, with 9 nucleotides matching TRBD2. The CDR3 has 14 amino acids. Germline-derived CDR1 and CDR2 are MNHEY and SVGAGI. The trim removed 6 bases at V and 4 bases at J, leaving 5 bases unmatched. This chain's CDR3 is CASRSGGWADTQYF. In nucleotides, the CDR3 is TGTGCCAGCAGAAGCGGGGGGTGGGCAGATACGCAGTATTTT.

This chain connects TRBV5-4 to TRBJ2-5; either TRBD1 or TRBD2 may supply D (6 bases each). Germline V lookup: CDR1 SGHNT, CDR2 YYREEE (reference sequence). The CDR3 runs 14 residues. Trimming stripped 4 bases from V and 2 bases from J, with 12 bases between. Written as DNA, the CDR3 is TGTGCCAGCAGCCCCCAGGGGAGGCAAGAGACCCAGTACTTC. It encodes CASSPQGRQETQYF. Using reference TRBV5-4 and TRBJ2-5 for the parts outside the CDR3, the full variable domain is ETGVTQSPTHLIKTRGQQVTLRCSSQSGHNTVSWYQQALGQGPQFIFQYYREEENGRGNFPPRFSGLQFPNYSSELNVNALELDDSALYLCASSPQGRQETQYFGPGTRLLVL.

The rearrangement links TRBV6-2 or TRBV6-3 to TRBJ1-1; TRBD1 might be the D (5 bases). The germline V gene has CDR1 MNHEY and CDR2 SVGEGT. V was pared by 3 bases and J by 5 bases, with 13 bases between. This CDR3 region has 14 residues. CDR3 region: CASSYQGWRTEAFF. The CDR3 DNA sequence: TGTGCCAGCAGTTATCAGGGTTGGAGAACTGAAGCTTTCTTT.

V gene TRBV29-1 combines with J gene TRBJ2-3; D may be TRBD2 (7 bases). This CDR3 spans 15 amino acids. V lost 7 bases and J lost 4, with 21 bases in between. Per germline, CDR1 SQVTM and CDR2 ANQGSEA. The CDR3 sequence is CSARGGGWGADTQYF. As DNA, the CDR3 is TGCAGCGCCCGCGGCGGGGGCTGGGGCGCAGATACGCAGTATTTT.

The chain has TRBV5-1 and TRBJ2-2; weak D call: TRBD1 (6 bases). CDR1 and CDR2 (germline): SGHRS, YFSETQ. This CDR3 is 17 amino acids long. The V gene lost 2 bases and the J gene lost 5 bases, with 19 bases spanning the gap. Written as DNA, the CDR3 is TGCGCCAGCAGCTTAAACCCCGGGACAAGCTTTACCGGGGAGCTGTTTTTT. This encodes CASSLNPGTSFTGELFF. Full variable domain (missing parts from reference TRBV5-1 and TRBJ2-2): KAGVTQTPRYLIKTRGQQVTLSCSPISGHRSVSWYQQTPGQGLQFLFEYFSETQRNKGNFPGRFSGRQFSNSRSEMNVSTLELGDSALYLCASSLNPGTSFTGELFFGEGSRLTVL.

This chain joins TRBV6-4 and TRBJ1-6; D not resolved. Looked up from germline, CDR1 is MRHNA and CDR2 is SNTAGT. Deletions cut 7 bases from V and 8 bases from J, with 21 bases between. The CDR3 sequence is 16 residues long. The CDR3, as DNA: TGTGCCAGCATACAACCGAACCGTCCTAGGGATTCACCCCTCCACTTT. It yields the protein CASIQPNRPRDSPLHF.

The genes are TRBV9 and TRBJ1-5; tentative D call: TRBD1 (6 bases). This CDR3 has 18 residues. Per germline, CDR1 SGDLS and CDR2 YYNGEE. V was pared by 5 bases and J by 0 bases, with 21 bases between. The CDR3 coding sequence is TGTGCCAGCAGGTCCAAAAGGACAGATAGATATAGCAATCAGCCCCAGCATTTT. As protein: CASRSKRTDRYSNQPQHF. Full variable domain (rest looked up from reference TRBV9 and TRBJ1-5): DSGVTQTPKHLITATGQRVTLRCSPRSGDLSVYWYQQSLDQGLQFLIQYYNGEERAKGNILERFSAQQFPDLHSELNLSSLELGDSALYFCASRSKRTDRYSNQPQHFGDGTRLSIL.

J is TRBJ1-4 and V is TRBV11-2; D gene uncertain. This CDR3 spans 16 amino acids. The germline V and J ends were trimmed by 2 bases and 5 bases, with 15 bases remaining between them. Germline loops: CDR1 SGHAT, CDR2 FQNNGV. CDR3 amino acids: CASSLSPGNGNEKLFF. For the CDR3, the DNA is TGTGCCAGCAGCTTATCCCCCGGTAACGGGAATGAAAAACTGTTTTTT. The variable domain in full, with the rest retrieved from reference TRBV11-2 and TRBJ1-4, is EAGVAQSPRYKIIEKRQSVAFWCNPISGHATLYWYQQILGQGPKLLIQFQNNGVVDDSQLPKDRFSAERLKGVDSTLKIQPAKLEDSAVYLCASSLSPGNGNEKLFFGSGTQLSVL.

The count of this clone is one. J is TRBJ1-2 and V is TRBV30; possible D gene TRBD1, 6 bases. The length of the CDR3 is 15 residues. With 4 bases removed from V and 4 bases from J, the gap between germline ends came to 19 bases. CDR1 GTSNPN and CDR2 SVGIG come from the germline V gene (reference sequence). The CDR3 region is CAWTTGQLKGYGYTF. In nucleotides, the CDR3 is TGTGCCTGGACCACGGGACAATTAAAAGGCTATGGCTACACCTTC.

This clone appeared a single time. The chain carries TRBV2 and TRBJ2-1; D perhaps matches TRBD1 (7 bases). Germline lookup yields CDR1 SNHLY and CDR2 FYNNEI. The CDR3 totals 17 residues. Trimming pared 4 bases from V and 0 bases from J, leaving 16 bases between. The CDR3 here is CASSVRRGQSSYNEQFF. CDR3 sequence (DNA): TGTGCCAGCAGTGTCAGGCGGGGACAGAGCTCCTACAATGAGCAGTTCTTC.

V is TRBV2 and J is TRBJ2-7, with D tentatively TRBD2 (6 bases). The CDR3 consists of 14 residues. Trimming cost V 7 bases and J 6 bases, with 19 bases left between them. The germline CDR1 and CDR2 sequences are SNHLY and FYNNEI. The CDR3 reads CASIPRLATAEQYF. In DNA form, the CDR3 reads TGTGCCAGCATTCCCAGGCTAGCGACGGCCGAGCAGTACTTC.

The rearrangement uses TRBV6-1 and TRBJ2-7; 14 bases fit TRBD2. Trimming removed 0 bases from V and 5 bases from J; junction bases left unmatched: 9. Germline V gene data show CDR1 as MNHNS and CDR2 as SASEGT. The CDR3 runs to 18 residues. CDR3 coding DNA: TGTGCCAGCAGTGAAGCCTACTGGTTGACTAGCGGGGGGGACGAGCAGTACTTC. Its translation: CASSEAYWLTSGGDEQYF.

The chain uses TRBV18 and TRBJ2-3; 10 bases are a match to TRBD1. The CDR3 extends over 14 amino acids. J gave up 9 bases and V 7 bases, and 10 bases lay outside the gene matches. Germline V gene sequence: CDR1 KGHSH, CDR2 LQKENI. DNA for the CDR3: TGTGCCAGCTATCCGGGACAGGGGATCGGCACGCAGTATTTT. It specifies CASYPGQGIGTQYF.

The chain carries TRBV12-3 or TRBV12-4 and TRBJ2-5; no firm D call. Trimming stripped 5 bases from V and 3 bases from J, with 7 bases between. The CDR3 is made up of 12 amino acids. The DNA of the CDR3 is TGTGCCAGCAGTATGAGAGAAGAGACCCAGTACTTC. Amino acids: CASSMREETQYF.

V is TRBV3-1 (or the pseudogene TRBV3-2) and J is TRBJ2-7, with D possibly matching TRBD1 (6 bases). This CDR3 has 15 amino acids. CDR1 is LGHDT, CDR2 YNNKEL, per germline (reference sequence). Trimming took off 3 bases at V and 1 base at J, with 13 bases between the two ends. The CDR3 DNA reads as TGTGCCAGCAGCCAGAGACAGGACCCGTCCTACGAGCAGTACTTC. The encoded protein is CASSQRQDPSYEQYF.

The chain employs TRBV18 and TRBJ2-5; 8 bases are a match to TRBD2. This CDR3 is 14 amino acids long. Germline CDR1 is KGHSH and CDR2 is LQKENI. V shed 5 bases and J 0 bases; nucleotides not matched to a gene: 2. The CDR3 DNA reads TGTGCCAGCTCAGGACTAGCAGACCAAGAGACCCAGTACTTC. This translates into CASSGLADQETQYF. The whole variable domain, filled in from reference TRBV18 and TRBJ2-5, reads NAGVMQNPRHLVRRRGQEARLRCSPMKGHSHVYWYRQLPEEGLKFMVYLQKENIIDESGMPKERFSAEFPKEGPSILRIQQVVRGDSAAYFCASSGLADQETQYFGPGTRLLVL.